The 6 T cell receptor beta chains below come from one sample, sequenced in a study of blood T cell repertoires in COVID-19. The method was immunoSEQ multiplex PCR; TCRdb's version includes in-frame clones alone and lacks a portion of them. This sample carries about 86,000 clones, around four fifths of them seen once, and the ten largest clones take around 3.7%. What was sequenced was peripheral blood. Receptor source: a man between 50 and 59 years old with acute or convalescent COVID-19.

V and J are TRBV7-2 and TRBJ1-2; TRBD1 agrees at 8 bases. V gave up 3 bases and J gave up 7 bases; unmatched junction bases: 10. The CDR3 consists of 15 residues. Germline CDR1 reads SGHTA; CDR2 reads FQGNSA. The CDR3 loop is CASSFYRQGYSGYTF. In nucleotides, the CDR3 is TGTGCCAGCAGCTTTTATAGACAGGGGTATTCTGGCTACACCTTC.

The chain has TRBV6-5 and TRBJ2-3; 11 bases map to TRBD2. J was trimmed by 1 base and V by 6 bases; bases with no gene match: 3. The length of the CDR3 is 15 residues. CDR1 is MNHEY, CDR2 SVGAGI, per germline. CDR3 protein: CASRILAGGTDTQYF. The CDR3 DNA reads TGTGCCAGCAGAATACTAGCGGGAGGCACAGATACGCAGTATTTT.

This chain links TRBV7-2 with TRBJ2-5, with D tentatively TRBD1 (7 bases). The germline V gene has CDR1 SGHTA and CDR2 FQGNSA. The length of the CDR3 is 14 residues. V was shortened by 4 bases and J by 6 bases, with 15 bases between the two germline ends. In DNA form, the CDR3 reads TGTGCCAGCAGCTCTCTTTCAGGGGGGCAGACCCAGTACTTC. Protein sequence: CASSSLSGGQTQYF. Filled out from reference TRBV7-2 and TRBJ2-5, the complete variable domain reads GAGVSQSPSNKVTEKGKDVELRCDPISGHTALYWYRQSLGQGLEFLIYFQGNSAPDKSGLPSDRFSAERTGGSVSTLTIQRTQQEDSAVYLCASSSLSGGQTQYFGPGTRLLVL.

The chain employs TRBV7-9 and TRBJ1-3; no reliable D call. V dropped 5 bases and J dropped 0 bases, with 8 bases sitting between them. The CDR3 is 14 amino acids. Germline loops: CDR1 SEHNR, CDR2 FQNEAQ (reference sequence). The CDR3 nucleotides read TGTGCCAGCAGCCCTACTAACTCTGGAAACACCATATATTTT. It yields the protein CASSPTNSGNTIYF.

This chain connects TRBV5-1 to TRBJ1-4; 9 bases agree with TRBD1. This CDR3 is built from 18 residues. The junction had 18 bases not matched to a gene; V was cut back by 4 bases and J by 8 bases. CDR1 SGHRS and CDR2 YFSETQ come from the germline V gene. This chain's CDR3 is CASSPTGGWALKDEKLFF. The CDR3, as DNA: TGCGCCAGCAGCCCGACAGGGGGGTGGGCTTTGAAGGACGAAAAACTGTTTTTT. The full variable domain, in which reference TRBV5-1 and TRBJ1-4 provide the parts outside the CDR3, is KAGVTQTPRYLIKTRGQQVTLSCSPISGHRSVSWYQQTPGQGLQFLFEYFSETQRNKGNFPGRFSGRQFSNSRSEMNVSTLELGDSALYLCASSPTGGWALKDEKLFFGSGTQLSVL.

The chain couples TRBV7-8 to TRBJ2-2; 13 bases align to TRBD2. In germline, CDR1 is SGHVS, CDR2 FQNEAQ. The CDR3 length is 17 residues. With 5 bases clipped from V and 5 bases from J, the junction kept 8 bases outside the gene matches. Here the CDR3 reads CASSTSGGAVGTGELFF. CDR3 nucleotide sequence: TGTGCCAGCAGCACTAGCGGGGGGGCAGTAGGGACCGGGGAGCTGTTTTTT.